This TCR beta chain is from a study of T cell repertoires in cytomegalovirus infection. About the study: TCR beta signatures that were public indicated CMV infection and matching HLA type.

This clonotype appeared once. What it binds is unknown. The CDR3 consists of 12 residues. Trimming left V 8 bases short and J 1 base short, with 5 bases between. Germline V lookup: CDR1 MNHEY, CDR2 SVGAGI. MiXCR, applied by TCRdb to the reads, yields one record per CDR3 protein. This table has 200,000 or so distinct CDR3 sequences, under 30% appearing once. Broader study findings: Cumulative frequency (of public TCR beta family members) identified carriers of CMV plus the relevant HLA. Dominating the ex vivo response were HLA-C-restricted CMV-specific TCR beta clonotypes.

This clonotype originated in a human donor in good health (CMV status not recorded). Some clones in this sample may be carry-over from other donors' samples. The rearrangement joins TRBV6-5 to TRBJ2-2, with D unclear. The specimen sequenced was PBMCs. The CDR3 here is CASVGNTGELFF. CDR3 DNA: TGTGCCAGCGTCGGGAACACCGGGGAGCTGTTTTTT.